The 21 T cell receptor beta chains given below trace back to one sample, sequenced in a study of blood T cells in healthy people across ages. Through a sample-barcoded 5' primer and a J-beta primer mix, a second PCR was run for roughly 6 to 11 cycles. Using its own MiXCR run on the 5' RACE reads, TCRdb lists one record per CDR3 protein. In the table there are over a million distinct CDR3 sequences, 40% to 55% of which are singletons. The sequenced sample consisted of blood. The receptors derive from a woman aged 55-70 years in good health.

The chain combines TRBV5-1 with TRBJ2-5; D possibly corresponds to TRBD1 (5 bases). Germline CDR1 and CDR2: SGHRS and YFSETQ. Trimming removed 5 bases from V and 2 bases from J, with 10 bases in between. This CDR3 has 13 residues. CDR3 nucleotide sequence: TGCGCCAGCAGGACAGCTCTGCAAGAGACCCAGTACTTC. It specifies CASRTALQETQYF.

Of note for this clonotype: This could be a read error, since a much larger clone is one nucleotide away. The chain couples TRBV5-1 to TRBJ2-5; 8 bases fit TRBD2. The CDR3 is 14 residues long. The germline V gene encodes CDR1 SGHRS and CDR2 YFSETQ. The chain's CDR3 is CAGSLSSGRETQYF. The CDR3 nucleotides are TGCGCCGGCAGCCTAAGCAGCGGGAGAGAGACCCAGTACTTC.

This clonotype has just a few counts. This chain links TRBV6-5 with TRBJ2-7; TRBD2 aligns across 7 bases. The V gene end was trimmed by 2 bases and the J gene end by 6 bases; junction bases not matched to a gene: 10. Per germline, CDR1 MNHEY and CDR2 SVGAGI. The CDR3 is 15 residues long. CDR3 nucleotide sequence: TGTGCCAGCAGTTACACGGGCGGGAGTAAGGTCGAGCAGTACTTC. Translation: CASSYTGGSKVEQYF.

The chain joins TRBV5-6 to TRBJ2-3; D unresolved. Germline V gene sequence: CDR1 SGHDT, CDR2 YYEEEE. CDR3 length: 15 amino acids. The germline V and J ends were trimmed by 3 bases and 8 bases, with 19 bases remaining between them. The CDR3 nucleotides read TGTGCCAGCAGCTATCGACGGACCGCATCTGGTACGCAGTATTTT. It translates to CASSYRRTASGTQYF.

A few counts support this clonotype. The V gene is TRBV7-2, the J gene TRBJ2-5; the D gene is possibly TRBD2 (6 bases). The CDR3 has 15 residues. Trimming cost V 5 bases and J 1 base, with 14 bases left between them. CDR1 and CDR2 from the germline V gene are SGHTA and FQGNSA. CDR3 in amino acids: CASSPTRGFQETQYF. As DNA, the CDR3 is TGTGCCAGCAGCCCAACTCGGGGGTTCCAAGAGACCCAGTACTTC.

This clonotype has more than one count but fewer than ten. V and J are TRBV6-5 and TRBJ1-1, with TRBD1 identical over 9 bases. V dropped 6 bases and J dropped 5; count of bases not matched to a gene: 7. This CDR3 has 14 residues. Germline V lookup: CDR1 MNHEY, CDR2 SVGAGI. Here the CDR3 reads CASSHRGRETEAFF. In DNA, the CDR3 is TGTGCCAGCAGCCACAGGGGGCGAGAAACTGAAGCTTTCTTT.

This clonotype was seen at least ten times. This chain connects TRBV20-1 to TRBJ2-5; TRBD1 matches 7 bases. The CDR3 runs to 15 residues. CDR1 DFQATT and CDR2 SNEGSKA come from the germline V gene (reference sequence). Trimming took 5 bases from V and 2 from J; bases not matched to a gene: 11. The CDR3 region is CSAQLSGQYQETQYF. In nucleotides, the CDR3 is TGCAGTGCTCAACTTTCGGGACAGTATCAAGAGACCCAGTACTTC.

The chain is built from TRBV20-1 and TRBJ2-3; 8 bases align to TRBD2. Germline CDR1 reads DFQATT; CDR2 reads SNEGSKA (reference sequence). The CDR3 is 16 residues long. Trimming took 6 bases from V and 1 from J; bases not matched to a gene: 12. CDR3: CSAPGLAGTGTDTQYF. DNA of the CDR3: TGCAGTGCGCCGGGCTTAGCGGGAACCGGCACAGATACGCAGTATTTT.

The CDR3 here is CASSSPAGITGGNEQFF. The CDR3, as DNA: TGTGCCAGCAGCTCCCCAGCGGGGATCACGGGTGGGAATGAGCAGTTCTTC. The chain uses TRBV7-8 and TRBJ2-1; 7 bases agree with TRBD2. With V trimmed by 4 bases and J by 7 bases, 16 bases remained unmatched. The germline CDR1 and CDR2 sequences are SGHVS and FQNEAQ. The CDR3 covers 17 residues.

With regard to this clonotype: An end of the junction does not agree with germline; a read error may underlie this. This rearrangement joins TRBV27 to TRBJ2-4; TRBD1 matches 7 bases. The DNA matches TRBJ2-7 better at its end, which makes the J call doubtful. The CDR3 covers 13 residues. Germline V gene sequence: CDR1 MNHEY, CDR2 SMNVEV (reference sequence). As DNA, the CDR3 is TGTGCCTGCAGTGGGGACAGACCCTACGAGCAGTACTTC. It specifies CACSGDRPYEQYF.

J is TRBJ1-1 and V is TRBV20-1; D may be TRBD1 (6 bases). CDR3 length: 13 residues. CDR1 and CDR2 (germline): DFQATT, SNEGSKA (reference sequence). Trimming took 3 bases from V and 7 from J, leaving 15 bases between them. The CDR3 coding sequence is TGCAGTGCTAGGGGAACAGGGATCATTGAAGCTTTCTTT. This translates into CSARGTGIIEAFF.

This clonotype was seen a handful of times. V and J are TRBV11-2 and TRBJ2-7, with 11 bases aligning to TRBD2. With V trimmed by 1 base and J by 2 bases, 4 bases remained unmatched. The CDR3 loop spans 16 amino acids. Per the germline V gene, CDR1 is SGHAT and CDR2 is FQNNGV. CDR3 loop: CASSLVLAGATYEQYF. The CDR3 region has the DNA TGTGCCAGCAGCTTAGTACTAGCGGGAGCGACCTACGAGCAGTACTTC.

This clonotype has at least ten counts. The rearrangement links TRBV7-7 to TRBJ2-5, with a weak D call TRBD2 (6 bases). The V end lost 0 bases, the J end lost 5 bases, and 13 bases lay between the germline ends. Germline CDR1 and CDR2: SSHAT and FNYEAQ (reference sequence). This CDR3 has 15 residues. The CDR3 DNA sequence: TGTGCCAGCAGCTTAGCGGGGCGGGGCAGGGAGACCCAGTACTTC. Translating it yields CASSLAGRGRETQYF.

The V call is TRBV11-2, the J call TRBJ2-7; TRBD2 matches at 7 bases. The germline V gene encodes CDR1 SGHAT and CDR2 FQNNGV. J was trimmed by 6 bases and V by 0 bases; bases with no gene match: 11. This CDR3 contains 16 residues. The CDR3 DNA reads as TGTGCCAGCAGCTTAGATCCACTAGCGAAAGGGTCCGAGCAGTACTTC. Amino acid sequence: CASSLDPLAKGSEQYF.

This clonotype has just a few counts. This chain joins TRBV5-1 and TRBJ2-5, with 10 positions matching TRBD1. The J call may be wrong; the DNA end is better matched by TRBJ2-7. CDR1 is SGHRS and CDR2 is YFSETQ in the germline V gene. This CDR3 region has 13 residues. The CDR3 coding sequence is TGCGCCAGCTCCGACAGGGGGCAGTACGAGCAGTACTTC. As protein: CASSDRGQYEQYF.

The sample holds a few counts of this clonotype. The chain recombines TRBV7-2 with TRBJ2-5; D unclear. The germline V and J ends were trimmed by 1 base and 3 bases, with 9 bases remaining between them. CDR1 is SGHTA and CDR2 is FQGNSA in the germline V gene. The CDR3 contains 14 residues. CDR3 in DNA: TGTGCCAGCAGCTTAGTGGCCAGAAAAGAGACCCAGTACTTC. Amino acid sequence: CASSLVARKETQYF.

This clonotype was seen a few times. This rearrangement joins TRBV6-5 to TRBJ2-5, with no clear D. The CDR3 contains 11 residues. CDR1 MNHEY and CDR2 SVGAGI come from the germline V gene. Trimming took off 4 bases at V and 11 bases at J, with 11 bases between the two ends. The CDR3 reads CASSLNQIQYF. CDR3 in DNA: TGTGCCAGCAGTTTGAATCAGATTCAGTACTTC.

About this clonotype: The germline gene is not matched at one end of the junction; a read error may be the cause. The J gene is TRBJ2-1, the V gene TRBV11-2; maybe TRBD2 (5 bases). The germline gives CDR1 SGHAT, CDR2 FQNNGV. The CDR3 extends over 13 amino acids. The CDR3 nucleotides are TGTGCCAGCAGCGTAGAACTAGGAAATGAGCAGTTCTTC. Its protein is CASSVELGNEQFF.

The rearrangement links TRBV6-5 to TRBJ2-1, with D perhaps TRBD1 (5 bases). The J call is doubtful: the DNA matches TRBJ2-7 better. The CDR3 contains 15 residues. Germline CDR1 reads MNHEY; CDR2 reads SVGAGI. DNA for the CDR3: TGTGCCAGCAGTTACGGAGTAAAGGGGTACAATGAGCAGTACTTC. Translation gives CASSYGVKGYNEQYF.

This sequence joins TRBV11-1 and TRBJ2-1; D unclear. Germline loops: CDR1 SGHAT, CDR2 FQDESV (reference sequence). The CDR3 runs 11 residues. The V end lost 6 bases, the J end lost 9 bases, and 9 bases lay between the germline ends. CDR3 residues: CASSGVGEQFF. In DNA form, the CDR3 reads TGTGCCAGCAGTGGCGTCGGTGAGCAGTTCTTC.

The V gene is TRBV24-1, the J gene TRBJ2-5, with no clear D. The length of the CDR3 is 14 residues. Trimming left V 3 bases short and J 11 bases short, with 18 bases between. Germline lookup yields CDR1 KGHDR and CDR2 SFDVKD. In nucleotides, the CDR3 is TGTGCCACCAGTGATGGTCATTCCAACAATGAGCAGTACTTC. Protein product: CATSDGHSNNEQYF.